Presented here are 22 T cell receptor beta chains from one specimen sequenced in a study of shared clonotypes between healthy human individuals. TCRdb keeps only in-frame clones here, not all; method: immunoSEQ multiplex PCR. The repertoire has around 2,000,000 clones, less than 95% of them found once; the top ten carry 1.2%. Naive-designated CD8 cells lacked CD45RO, were positively enriched for CCR7, and omitted terminally differentiated effector memory CD45RA+ cells. Sequencing was performed on naive CD8+ T cells sorted from blood. The receptor set was obtained from a man aged 18 to 29 in good health.

This chain joins TRBV6-6 and TRBJ2-3; possibly TRBD2 for D (6 bases). V lost 2 bases and J 0 bases, leaving 12 bases between the germline ends. The CDR3 has 16 residues. Germline-derived CDR1 and CDR2 are MNHNY and SVGAGI (reference sequence). For the CDR3, the DNA is TGTGCCAGCAGTTACGACGGGAGCCCCAGCACAGATACGCAGTATTTT. Protein sequence: CASSYDGSPSTDTQYF.

Regarding this clone: The identical CDR3 is also encoded by other nucleotide sequences in the sample. This chain connects TRBV4-1 to TRBJ1-5; 7 nucleotides agree with TRBD1. The CDR3 extends over 15 amino acids. After removal of 3 bases from V and 2 bases from J, the junction contained 4 bases not matched to a gene. Germline CDR1 and CDR2: MGHRA and YSYEKL. The CDR3 DNA reads TGCGCCAGCAGCCACCCAACAGGGGGCAATCAGCCCCAGCATTTT. Encoded protein: CASSHPTGGNQPQHF.

CDR3 DNA sequence: TGTGCCAGCAGTCCTATTCGATATGGGGCCCTTACTCCTTTCTTT. The encoded protein is CASSPIRYGALTPFF. This chain uses TRBV27 with TRBJ1-1; D is possibly TRBD1 (5 bases). The CDR3 loop spans 15 amino acids. Germline V gene lookup returns CDR1 MNHEY and CDR2 SMNVEV (reference sequence). Trimming removed 5 bases at V and 12 bases at J, with 25 bases between.

Comments on this clone: Other DNA sequences in the sample encode the same CDR3. This rearrangement joins TRBV29-1 to TRBJ1-2; D perhaps matches TRBD1 (5 bases). This CDR3 has 13 amino acids. Trimming left V 3 bases short and J 4 bases short, with 12 bases between. Germline V gene lookup returns CDR1 SQVTM and CDR2 ANQGSEA. The CDR3, as DNA: TGCAGCGTTGAGGGGGGAGGAAGCTATGGCTACACCTTC. The encoded protein is CSVEGGGSYGYTF.

The chain joins TRBV7-2 to TRBJ2-1; no definite D call. V dropped 5 bases and J dropped 4 bases, with 12 bases sitting between them. In germline, CDR1 is SGHTA, CDR2 FQGNSA. This CDR3 region has 14 residues. The CDR3 loop is CASSDMPSYNEQFF. CDR3 coding DNA: TGTGCCAGCAGCGACATGCCTAGTTACAATGAGCAGTTCTTC.

The V gene is TRBV2, the J gene TRBJ2-3; no clear D. Germline V gene lookup returns CDR1 SNHLY and CDR2 FYNNEI. The CDR3 has 15 residues. The V end was cut by 6 bases, the J end by 5 bases, with 18 bases between. The CDR3 bases are TGTGCCAGCAGCGTTCTCGGTACCGATGGAGATACGCAGTATTTT. Translation gives CASSVLGTDGDTQYF.

This rearrangement joins TRBV5-1 to TRBJ1-3; perhaps TRBD1 as D (5 bases). Germline V gene data show CDR1 as SGHRS and CDR2 as YFSETQ. The CDR3 totals 15 residues. V dropped 4 bases and J dropped 0 bases, with 11 bases sitting between them. The CDR3 coding sequence is TGCGCCAGCAGCCCCGGGGCGGACTCTGGAAACACCATATATTTT. Translating gives CASSPGADSGNTIYF.

The V call is TRBV28, the J call TRBJ1-1, with D unclear. The CDR3 length is 13 residues. The germline V gene has CDR1 MDHEN and CDR2 SYDVKM. V was trimmed by 3 bases and J by 2 bases, leaving 7 bases between them. The CDR3 region is CASSFARNTEAFF. In DNA form, the CDR3 reads TGTGCCAGCAGTTTTGCGAGAAACACTGAAGCTTTCTTT.

This sequence joins TRBV2 and TRBJ2-3; no reliable D call. This CDR3 contains 13 residues. The V end was cut by 3 bases, the J end by 1 base, with 5 bases between. Germline CDR1 and CDR2: SNHLY and FYNNEI. CDR3 sequence: CASSEMGTDTQYF. CDR3 nucleotides: TGTGCCAGCAGTGAGATGGGCACAGATACGCAGTATTTT.

A word on this clone: This specimen includes other DNA sequences encoding the same CDR3. V usage is TRBV5-1 and J usage is TRBJ2-1; TRBD2 matches at 11 bases. Per germline, CDR1 SGHRS and CDR2 YFSETQ. The CDR3 runs 18 residues. The ends lost 4 bases at V and 0 bases at J; junction bases unmatched: 9. CDR3 DNA: TGCGCCAGCAGCCTCGGGACTAGCGGTCTTAGCTCCTACAATGAGCAGTTCTTC. This translates into CASSLGTSGLSSYNEQFF. Drawing the rest from reference TRBV5-1 and TRBJ2-1, the complete variable domain is KAGVTQTPRYLIKTRGQQVTLSCSPISGHRSVSWYQQTPGQGLQFLFEYFSETQRNKGNFPGRFSGRQFSNSRSEMNVSTLELGDSALYLCASSLGTSGLSSYNEQFFGPGTRLTVL.

The chain is built from TRBV19 and TRBJ2-4; tentative D call: TRBD1 (5 bases). V was pared by 2 bases and J by 0 bases, with 14 bases between. The CDR3 is 17 residues long. Germline CDR1 LNHDA, CDR2 SQIVND (reference sequence). The CDR3 coding sequence is TGTGCCAGTAGTATAAGTATAGGGCAGGGAGCCAAAAACATTCAGTACTTC. It yields the protein CASSISIGQGAKNIQYF. The complete variable domain, with remaining parts taken from reference TRBV19 and TRBJ2-4, reads DGGITQSPKYLFRKEGQNVTLSCEQNLNHDAMYWYRQDPGQGLRLIYYSQIVNDFQKGDIAEGYSVSREKKESFPLTVTSAQKNPTAFYLCASSISIGQGAKNIQYFGAGTRLSVL.

A note on this clone: The identical CDR3 is also encoded by other nucleotide sequences in the sample. The CDR3 region has the DNA TGCGCCAGCAGCCAGCTAGCGGGGGCCTACGAGCAGTACTTC. Translated, it gives CASSQLAGAYEQYF. The chain recombines TRBV4-1 with TRBJ2-7; 10 bases align to TRBD2. Looked up from germline, CDR1 is MGHRA and CDR2 is YSYEKL. V was clipped by 3 bases and J by 2 bases; unmatched bases: 1. The CDR3 has 14 residues.

The chain recombines TRBV10-1 with TRBJ2-7; D may be TRBD2 (6 bases). The germline V gene has CDR1 WNHNN and CDR2 SYGVQD (reference sequence). CDR3 length: 13 residues. V was shortened by 6 bases and J by 6 bases, with 15 bases between the two germline ends. This CDR3 is CASRADDGGEQYF. In nucleotides, the CDR3 is TGCGCCAGCAGAGCGGACGACGGGGGCGAGCAGTACTTC.

The V and J genes are TRBV7-2 and TRBJ2-2; TRBD2 matches at 9 bases. CDR3 length: 17 amino acids. Per the germline V gene, CDR1 is SGHTA and CDR2 is FQGNSA. Trimming took 1 base from V and 2 from J; bases not matched to a gene: 5. CDR3 residues: CASSLDPSGENTGELFF. The DNA of the CDR3 is TGTGCCAGCAGCTTAGATCCTAGCGGGGAAAACACCGGGGAGCTGTTTTTT.

This chain links TRBV14 with TRBJ2-1; 10 bases match TRBD1. There are 18 residues in the CDR3. In germline, CDR1 is SGHDN, CDR2 FVKESK. J was trimmed by 8 bases and V by 2 bases; bases with no gene match: 15. The CDR3 DNA is TGTGCCAGCAGCCAACTCATCTTGAAGGGACAGGGGAGTGATGAGCAGTTCTTC. It encodes CASSQLILKGQGSDEQFF.

This chain connects TRBV27 to TRBJ2-1; D remains unclear. The CDR3 consists of 14 residues. The V and J ends lost 3 bases and 4 bases respectively, with 10 bases between them. Per the germline V gene, CDR1 is MNHEY and CDR2 is SMNVEV (reference sequence). The CDR3 DNA is TGTGCCAGCAGTTTCGTAACAGCGTACAATGAGCAGTTCTTC. Protein product: CASSFVTAYNEQFF.

The chain recombines TRBV27 with TRBJ1-5, with D unclear. Per the germline V gene, CDR1 is MNHEY and CDR2 is SMNVEV (reference sequence). Trimming pared 2 bases from V and 2 bases from J, leaving 7 bases between. The CDR3 runs to 14 residues. Written as DNA, the CDR3 is TGTGCCAGCAGTTTACTGTACGGCAATCAGCCCCAGCATTTT. Protein: CASSLLYGNQPQHF.

This chain uses TRBV10-3 with TRBJ1-1; the D is unclear. The germline gives CDR1 ENHRY, CDR2 SYGVKD. V dropped 3 bases and J dropped 1 base, with 9 bases sitting between them. This CDR3 contains 14 residues. The CDR3 coding sequence is TGTGCCATCAGTGAATTGGGTGGGAACACTGAAGCTTTCTTT. This encodes CAISELGGNTEAFF.

J is TRBJ2-6 and V is TRBV18; the D call may be TRBD1 or TRBD2 (5 bases each). This CDR3 has 14 residues. Germline-derived CDR1 and CDR2 are KGHSH and LQKENI. V lost 11 bases, J lost 2 bases, and 13 bases lay in between. The chain's CDR3 is CAGTVQTGANVLTF. DNA of the CDR3: TGTGCCGGGACCGTCCAGACTGGGGCCAACGTCCTGACTTTC.

The chain is built from TRBV7-9 and TRBJ1-1; D is ambiguous. Germline V gives CDR1 SEHNR, CDR2 FQNEAQ (reference sequence). The CDR3 is 13 residues long. The germline V and J ends were trimmed by 3 bases and 3 bases, with 8 bases remaining between them. The CDR3 sequence is CASSLGRYTEAFF. The DNA for the CDR3 is TGTGCCAGCAGCTTGGGCAGATACACTGAAGCTTTCTTT.

Details on this clone: The sample has other DNA sequences that encode this CDR3 too. This rearrangement joins TRBV6-5 to TRBJ2-7; TRBD1 agrees at 10 bases. The CDR3 has 15 residues. Trimming removed 0 bases from V and 4 bases from J; junction bases left unmatched: 3. Germline V gene sequence: CDR1 MNHEY, CDR2 SVGAGI. CDR3 sequence reads: CASSYSPGQGYEQYF. In DNA form, the CDR3 reads TGTGCCAGCAGTTACTCACCGGGACAGGGGTACGAGCAGTACTTC.

V and J are TRBV5-8 and TRBJ2-3; 9 bases line up with TRBD2. CDR1 and CDR2 (germline): SGHTS, YDEGEE. The CDR3 sequence is 15 residues long. J was trimmed by 4 bases and V by 9 bases; bases with no gene match: 12. DNA of the CDR3: TGTGCCACCCTAAATCAGCGGGAGGCCCCAGATACGCAGTATTTT. Translation gives CATLNQREAPDTQYF.